This T cell receptor beta chain came from a study of radiation and T cells in renal cell carcinoma. General observations from the study: Baseline intratumoral clonotype presence is unknown without pretreatment biopsies.

Time point: blood 4 weeks post-SBRT, at nephrectomy. The treatment: 15 Gy SBRT to primary tumor, nephrectomy 4 weeks later. Losses at the gene ends were 6 bases for V and 4 bases for J; bases not matched to a gene: 13. The CDR3 loop spans 16 amino acids. Germline CDR1 and CDR2: ENHRY and SYGVKD. Notes on this clone: As yet, its antigen is unknown.

Sequencing was performed with immunoSEQ multiplex PCR; in TCRdb, only in-frame clones are kept and a portion is missing. The table has around 180,000 clones, roughly 90% seen once. The material was blood, obtained from a patient whose treatment included radiotherapy and nephrectomy. This TCR was recovered from a woman in her 50s with renal cell carcinoma. The chain recombines TRBV10-3 with TRBJ2-5, with 8 bases matching TRBD1. As DNA, the CDR3 is TGTGCCATCAGCACACAACAGGGGGTTGGGAGAGAGACCCAGTACTTC. Translated: CAISTQQGVGRETQYF.